The 23 T cell receptor beta chains presented below share a single source sample, sequenced in a study of human versus mouse CDR3 diversity and MHC coevolution. Sequencing used immunoSEQ multiplex PCR; TCRdb keeps in-frame clones, though not all of them. The sample records 60,000 to 95,000 clones, around 92% being singletons. The sample consisted of naive CD4+ T cells from blood. Subset in this sample: CD45RO-negative CD62L-positive naive CD4 T cells. The receptors come from a person between 30 and 69 years old in good health.

J is TRBJ2-2 and V is TRBV4-2; D remains unclear. CDR3 length: 16 residues. The germline CDR1 and CDR2 sequences are LGHNA and YNFKEQ. Trimming stripped 6 bases from V and 0 bases from J, with 14 bases between. Here the CDR3 reads CASSLITTANTGELFF. DNA of the CDR3: TGTGCCAGCAGTTTAATAACAACCGCGAACACCGGGGAGCTGTTTTTT.

The chain carries TRBV18 and TRBJ2-7; no reliable D call. This CDR3 has 14 residues. The germline V and J ends were trimmed by 2 bases and 7 bases, with 15 bases remaining between them. Germline V gene data show CDR1 as KGHSH and CDR2 as LQKENI. The CDR3 reads CASSPSAPLREQYF. The CDR3 DNA sequence: TGTGCCAGCTCACCATCGGCGCCTTTGCGGGAGCAGTACTTC.

J is TRBJ2-2 and V is TRBV10-3; a possible D gene is TRBD2 (5 bases). The CDR3 is made up of 13 amino acids. The germline CDR1 and CDR2 sequences are ENHRY and SYGVKD. V was pared by 7 bases and J by 6 bases, with 12 bases between. The CDR3 DNA reads TGTGCCATCATGGGGAGAAGGGCCGGGGAGCTGTTTTTT. Its translation is CAIMGRRAGELFF.

The chain is built from TRBV7-9 and TRBJ2-3; D may be TRBD2 (5 bases). Looked up from germline, CDR1 is SEHNR and CDR2 is FQNEAQ (reference sequence). CDR3 length equals 15 residues. V shed 4 bases and J shed 3 bases, with 14 bases lying between them. In DNA, the CDR3 is TGTGCCAGCAGCTCCACCCCGGGGAGAACAGATACGCAGTATTTT. This translates into CASSSTPGRTDTQYF.

This chain uses TRBV6-1 with TRBJ2-7; 9 bases fit TRBD1. V lost 8 bases, J lost 2 bases, and 7 bases stayed unmatched. In germline, CDR1 is MNHNS, CDR2 SASEGT. CDR3 size: 14 residues. The chain's CDR3 is CASLLGDRAYEQYF. CDR3 DNA: TGTGCCAGCCTCCTGGGGGACAGGGCCTACGAGCAGTACTTC.

This chain connects TRBV5-4 to TRBJ1-1, with 10 nucleotides matching TRBD1. V trimming: 9 bases; J trimming: 5 bases; junction bases outside the gene matches: 7. The CDR3 totals 13 residues. Germline V gene lookup returns CDR1 SGHNT and CDR2 YYREEE (reference sequence). As DNA, the CDR3 is TGTGCCATCTCGGGACAGGGGTCGACTGAAGCTTTCTTT. As protein: CAISGQGSTEAFF.

The CDR3 region is CASSGLAGVRDTQYF. The CDR3 DNA reads TGCGCCAGCAGCGGACTAGCGGGAGTGAGAGATACGCAGTATTTT. V usage is TRBV10-1 and J usage is TRBJ2-3, with 13 nucleotides matching TRBD2. The CDR3 runs to 15 residues. Trimming cost V 6 bases and J 5 bases; bases outside gene matches: 5. The V gene's germline CDR1 is WNHNN and CDR2 SYGVQD (reference sequence).

The J gene is TRBJ1-1, the V gene TRBV5-1, with TRBD1 matching over 9 bases. The trim removed 4 bases at V and 1 base at J, leaving 8 bases unmatched. This CDR3 is built from 16 residues. Germline V gene data show CDR1 as SGHRS and CDR2 as YFSETQ. The CDR3 region is CASSPYRGRGNTEAFF. The DNA for the CDR3 is TGCGCCAGCAGCCCCTACAGGGGGCGAGGGAACACTGAAGCTTTCTTT.

This clone appeared once. The chain recombines TRBV2 with TRBJ2-3; tentative D call: TRBD2 (6 bases). CDR1 and CDR2 (germline): SNHLY, FYNNEI. CDR3 length: 14 amino acids. V was pared by 4 bases and J by 11 bases, with 19 bases between. The CDR3 is CASSVGGGGFEQYF. CDR3 coding DNA: TGTGCCAGCAGTGTGGGGGGTGGGGGGTTTGAGCAGTATTTT.

V gene TRBV11-2 combines with J gene TRBJ2-7; D might be TRBD1 (6 bases). Germline loops: CDR1 SGHAT, CDR2 FQNNGV. The CDR3 sequence is 14 residues long. V shed 6 bases and J shed 5 bases, with 17 bases lying between them. Here the CDR3 DNA reads TGTGCCAGCAGACTGTCCGGGACATGGGACGAGCAGTACTTC. Amino acids: CASRLSGTWDEQYF.

The chain carries TRBV19 and TRBJ1-1, with D unresolved. This CDR3 has 14 residues. The germline V and J ends were trimmed by 7 bases and 4 bases, with 16 bases remaining between them. Germline CDR1 LNHDA, CDR2 SQIVND (reference sequence). In DNA form, the CDR3 reads TGTGCCAGTAAACCCCAACCGGGTACCACTGAAGCTTTCTTT. Protein sequence: CASKPQPGTTEAFF.

This chain uses TRBV6-1 with TRBJ2-3, with 9 bases aligning to TRBD2. Germline V gives CDR1 MNHNS, CDR2 SASEGT. CDR3 size: 15 residues. The ends lost 5 bases at V and 0 bases at J; junction bases unmatched: 3. CDR3 sequence (DNA): TGTGCCAGCAGTTTTACTAGCGGGAGCACAGATACGCAGTATTTT. This translates into CASSFTSGSTDTQYF.

The chain carries TRBV9 and TRBJ2-5, with D perhaps matching TRBD1 (7 bases). The germline V gene has CDR1 SGDLS and CDR2 YYNGEE. The CDR3 is 16 amino acids. Trimming removed 0 bases from V and 9 bases from J, with 21 bases in between. This CDR3 reads CASSVGEVRGQGAQYF. In nucleotides, the CDR3 is TGTGCCAGCAGCGTAGGCGAGGTGCGGGGCCAGGGGGCCCAGTACTTC.

The chain carries TRBV28 and TRBJ2-3, with 10 bases identical to TRBD2. The J segment lost 2 bases and the V segment lost 5 bases, leaving 10 bases of the junction unmatched. The CDR3 loop spans 17 amino acids. From germline, CDR1 is MDHEN and CDR2 SYDVKM. The CDR3 DNA sequence: TGTGCCAGCAGTCCTTCCCTTGGACTAGCGGTCACAGATACGCAGTATTTT. Residues: CASSPSLGLAVTDTQYF.

The J gene is TRBJ1-1, the V gene TRBV6-1, with no clear D. Germline CDR1 and CDR2: MNHNS and SASEGT. V lost 5 bases and J lost 0, with 13 bases in between. The CDR3 sequence is 15 residues long. The CDR3 sequence: CASSWSVDLNTEAFF. CDR3 in DNA: TGTGCCAGCAGTTGGTCGGTAGACTTGAACACTGAAGCTTTCTTT.

This sequence joins TRBV27 and TRBJ1-6; D uncertain. CDR1 is MNHEY and CDR2 is SMNVEV in the germline V gene (reference sequence). There are 16 residues in the CDR3. Trimming pared 3 bases from V and 7 bases from J, leaving 16 bases between. The CDR3 region has the DNA TGTGCCAGCAGTTTTAGGTTTACAGCCGACAATTCACCCCTCCACTTT. This sequence encodes CASSFRFTADNSPLHF.

This chain connects TRBV29-1 to TRBJ1-4, with D possibly being TRBD1 (6 bases). Germline values: CDR1 SQVTM, CDR2 ANQGSEA. The CDR3 has 13 amino acids. Deletions cut 7 bases from V and 4 bases from J, with 13 bases between. The CDR3 DNA sequence: TGCAGCGCCCTGACAGGACGTAATGAAAAACTGTTTTTT. This encodes CSALTGRNEKLFF.

The chain employs TRBV28 and TRBJ2-2, with D perhaps matching TRBD1 (5 bases). The CDR3 extends over 13 amino acids. Germline CDR1 reads MDHEN; CDR2 reads SYDVKM. V lost 7 bases and J lost 7, with 13 bases in between. This chain's CDR3 is CASIGRVGGELFF. The CDR3 nucleotides are TGTGCCAGCATCGGCAGGGTGGGCGGGGAGCTGTTTTTT.

V gene TRBV5-1 combines with J gene TRBJ2-1, with D perhaps TRBD1 (5 bases). V lost 2 bases to trimming and J lost 2 bases, with 11 bases between them. The CDR3 is 15 residues long. Germline CDR1 is SGHRS and CDR2 is YFSETQ. In DNA form, the CDR3 reads TGCGCCAGCAGCTTAGGGGTTTTGGCCTACAATGAGCAGTTCTTC. It codes for CASSLGVLAYNEQFF.

The chain carries TRBV9 and TRBJ2-1, with 9 nucleotides matching TRBD2. The V gene's germline CDR1 is SGDLS and CDR2 YYNGEE. The V segment lost 5 bases and the J segment 9 bases; nucleotides outside the gene matches: 12. CDR3 size: 15 residues. The CDR3 sequence: CASSRSSSGGSEQFF. The CDR3 region has the DNA TGTGCCAGCAGTCGTAGTAGTAGCGGGGGCAGTGAGCAGTTCTTC.

The V and J genes are TRBV5-5 and TRBJ2-1, with D maybe TRBD1 (6 bases). The CDR3 contains 13 residues. V lost 0 bases, J lost 5 bases, and 6 bases lay in between. Per germline, CDR1 SGHKS and CDR2 YYEKEE (reference sequence). CDR3 nucleotides: TGTGCCAGCAGCTTGGACAGGGACAATGAGCAGTTCTTC. Its translation is CASSLDRDNEQFF.

The genes are TRBV27 and TRBJ2-1, with 8 bases that match TRBD2. The ends lost 2 bases at V and 4 bases at J; junction bases unmatched: 1. The CDR3 is 14 residues long. Germline CDR1 MNHEY, CDR2 SMNVEV (reference sequence). CDR3 in amino acids: CASSLRGGYNEQFF. The CDR3, as DNA: TGTGCCAGCAGTTTACGGGGGGGTTACAATGAGCAGTTCTTC.

V gene TRBV2 combines with J gene TRBJ1-2, with D possibly matching TRBD1 (6 bases). V was trimmed by 6 bases and J by 8 bases, leaving 19 bases between them. Looked up from germline, CDR1 is SNHLY and CDR2 is FYNNEI. The CDR3 has 14 residues. CDR3 sequence: CASRHPQGLKGYTF. Here the CDR3 DNA reads TGTGCCAGCAGGCACCCACAGGGTTTAAAGGGCTACACCTTC.